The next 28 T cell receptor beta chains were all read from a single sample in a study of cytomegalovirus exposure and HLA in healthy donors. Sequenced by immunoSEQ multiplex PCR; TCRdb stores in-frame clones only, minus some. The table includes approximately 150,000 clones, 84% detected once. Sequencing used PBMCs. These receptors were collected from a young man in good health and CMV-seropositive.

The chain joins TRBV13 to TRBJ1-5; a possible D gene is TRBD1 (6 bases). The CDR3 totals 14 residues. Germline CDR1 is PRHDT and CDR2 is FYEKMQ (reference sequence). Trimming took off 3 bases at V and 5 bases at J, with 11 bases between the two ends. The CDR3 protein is CASSFRGADQPQHF. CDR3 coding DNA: TGTGCCAGCAGCTTCCGGGGGGCAGATCAGCCCCAGCATTTT.

The DNA of the CDR3 is TGTGCCAGTAGGATCTATGCGAACACCGGGGAGCTGTTTTTT. Translated: CASRIYANTGELFF. The chain employs TRBV19 and TRBJ2-2; no clear D. Germline CDR1 reads LNHDA; CDR2 reads SQIVND (reference sequence). V gave up 6 bases and J gave up 0 bases, with 8 bases separating them. The CDR3 has 14 amino acids.

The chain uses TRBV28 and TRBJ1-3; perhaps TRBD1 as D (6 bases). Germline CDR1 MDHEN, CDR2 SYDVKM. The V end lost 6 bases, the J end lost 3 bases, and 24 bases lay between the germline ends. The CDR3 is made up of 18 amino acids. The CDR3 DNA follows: TGTGCCAGCAGAGCCACAACAGGGTCTAGCAGTATTGGAAACACCATATATTTT. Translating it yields CASRATTGSSSIGNTIYF.

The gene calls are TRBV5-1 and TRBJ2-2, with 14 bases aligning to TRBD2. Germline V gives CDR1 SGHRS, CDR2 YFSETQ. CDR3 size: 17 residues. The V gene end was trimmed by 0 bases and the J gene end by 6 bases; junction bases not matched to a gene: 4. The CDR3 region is CASSLGLAGGPAGELFF. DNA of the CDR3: TGCGCCAGCAGCTTGGGACTAGCGGGAGGGCCTGCCGGGGAGCTGTTTTTT.

CDR3 protein: CAISESGAGPNYGYTF. The DNA of the CDR3 is TGTGCCATCAGTGAGTCAGGGGCAGGTCCAAACTATGGCTACACCTTC. The chain recombines TRBV10-3 with TRBJ1-2, with D perhaps TRBD1 (5 bases). Germline V gene lookup returns CDR1 ENHRY and CDR2 SYGVKD. The CDR3 totals 16 residues. Between the trimmed V and J ends, which lost 0 bases and 2 bases, there was a span of 13 bases.

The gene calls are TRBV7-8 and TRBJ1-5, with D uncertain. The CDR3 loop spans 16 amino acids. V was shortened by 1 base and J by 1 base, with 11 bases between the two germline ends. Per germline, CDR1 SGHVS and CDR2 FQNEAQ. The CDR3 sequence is CASSLGRGFSNQPQHF. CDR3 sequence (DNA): TGTGCCAGCAGCTTAGGGCGAGGTTTCAGCAATCAGCCCCAGCATTTT.

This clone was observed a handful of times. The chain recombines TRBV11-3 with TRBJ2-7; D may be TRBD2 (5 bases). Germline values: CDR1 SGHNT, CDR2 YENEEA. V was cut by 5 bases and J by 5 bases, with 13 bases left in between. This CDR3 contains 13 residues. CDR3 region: CASSQSGNHEQYF. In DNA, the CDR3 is TGTGCCAGCAGCCAATCCGGGAATCACGAGCAGTACTTC.

CDR3: CASSEGARGAFNQPQHF. In DNA form, the CDR3 reads TGTGCCAGCAGTGAAGGAGCCCGGGGGGCCTTCAATCAGCCCCAGCATTTT. The gene calls are TRBV6-1 and TRBJ1-5; maybe TRBD1 (6 bases). The CDR3 is 17 residues long. V gave up 1 base and J gave up 3 bases, with 16 bases separating them. The germline CDR1 and CDR2 sequences are MNHNS and SASEGT.

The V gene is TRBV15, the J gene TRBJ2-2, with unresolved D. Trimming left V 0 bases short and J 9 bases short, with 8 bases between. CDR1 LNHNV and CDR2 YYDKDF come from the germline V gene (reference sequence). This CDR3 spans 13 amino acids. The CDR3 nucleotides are TGTGCCACCAGCAGAGACAGATTCCGGGAGCTGTTTTTT. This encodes CATSRDRFRELFF.

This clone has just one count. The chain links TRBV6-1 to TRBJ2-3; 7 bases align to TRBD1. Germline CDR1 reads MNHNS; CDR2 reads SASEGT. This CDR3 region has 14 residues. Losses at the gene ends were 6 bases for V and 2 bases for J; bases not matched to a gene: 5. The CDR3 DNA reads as TGTGCCAGCAGACCGGGACAGTTCACAGATACGCAGTATTTT. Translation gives CASRPGQFTDTQYF.

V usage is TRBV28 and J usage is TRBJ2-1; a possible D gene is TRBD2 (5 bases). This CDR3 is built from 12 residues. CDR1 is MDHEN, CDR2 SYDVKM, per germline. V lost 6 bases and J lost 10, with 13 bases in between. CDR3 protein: CASRLAPGEQFF. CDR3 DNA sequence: TGTGCCAGCAGGCTAGCCCCAGGAGAGCAGTTCTTC. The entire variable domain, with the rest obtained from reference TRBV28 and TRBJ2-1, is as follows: DVKVTQSSRYLVKRTGEKVFLECVQDMDHENMFWYRQDPGLGLRLIYFSYDVKMKEKGDIPEGYSVSREKKERFSLILESASTNQTSMYLCASRLAPGEQFFGPGTRLTVL.

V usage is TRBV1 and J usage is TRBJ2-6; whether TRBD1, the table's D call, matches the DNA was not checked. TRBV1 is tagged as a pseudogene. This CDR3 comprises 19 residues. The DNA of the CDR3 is TGCACCAGCAGCCGGTATTCCGACAGGGGACGCTCTGGGGCCAACGTCCTGACTTTC. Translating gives CTSSRYSDRGRSGANVLTF.

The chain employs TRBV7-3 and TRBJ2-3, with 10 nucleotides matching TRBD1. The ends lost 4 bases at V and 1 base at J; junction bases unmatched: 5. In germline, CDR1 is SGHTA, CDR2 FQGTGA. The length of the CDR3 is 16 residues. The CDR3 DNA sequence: TGTGCCAGCAGCTCCCGGGACAGGGGTCGCACAGATACGCAGTATTTT. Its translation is CASSSRDRGRTDTQYF.

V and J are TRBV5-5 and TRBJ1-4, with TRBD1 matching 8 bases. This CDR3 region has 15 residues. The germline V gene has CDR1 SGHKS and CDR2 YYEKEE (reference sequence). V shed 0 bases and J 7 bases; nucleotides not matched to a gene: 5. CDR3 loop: CASSLGRGQGEKLFF. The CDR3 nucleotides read TGTGCCAGCAGCTTGGGCAGGGGGCAGGGTGAAAAACTGTTTTTT.

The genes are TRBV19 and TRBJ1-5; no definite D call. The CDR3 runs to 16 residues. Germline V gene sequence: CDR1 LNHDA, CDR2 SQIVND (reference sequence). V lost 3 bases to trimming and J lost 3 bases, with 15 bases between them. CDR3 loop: CASSMQAATINQPQHF. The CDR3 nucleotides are TGTGCCAGTAGTATGCAGGCAGCTACCATCAATCAGCCCCAGCATTTT.

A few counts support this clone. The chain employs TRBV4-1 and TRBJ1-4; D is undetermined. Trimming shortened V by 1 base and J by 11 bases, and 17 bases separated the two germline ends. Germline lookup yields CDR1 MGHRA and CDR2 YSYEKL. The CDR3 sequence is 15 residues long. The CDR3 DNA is TGCGCCAGCAGCCAAGCTTTAATGATAGAGGGTAAACTGTTTTTT. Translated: CASSQALMIEGKLFF.

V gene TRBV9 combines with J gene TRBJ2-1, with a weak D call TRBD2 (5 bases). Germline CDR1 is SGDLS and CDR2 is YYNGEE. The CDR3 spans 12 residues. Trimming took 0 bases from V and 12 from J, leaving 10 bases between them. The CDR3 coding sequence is TGTGCCAGCAGCGTAGGCGCGGGCTCGCAGTTCTTC. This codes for CASSVGAGSQFF.

The CDR3 here is CASSLADVHEMISKRETQYF. CDR3 coding DNA: TGCGCCAGCAGCTTGGCCGACGTACATGAAATGATCTCCAAGCGAGAGACCCAGTACTTC. This rearrangement joins TRBV5-1 to TRBJ2-5; D not certain. Germline V gene data show CDR1 as SGHRS and CDR2 as YFSETQ. There are 20 residues in the CDR3. Trimming took off 0 bases at V and 4 bases at J, with 28 bases between the two ends.

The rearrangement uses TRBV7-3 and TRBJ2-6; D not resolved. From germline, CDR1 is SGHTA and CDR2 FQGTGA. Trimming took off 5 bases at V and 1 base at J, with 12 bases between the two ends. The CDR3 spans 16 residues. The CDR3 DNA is TGTGCCAGCAGCCCCGTGCGGAAGTCTGGGGCCAACGTCCTGACTTTC. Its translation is CASSPVRKSGANVLTF.

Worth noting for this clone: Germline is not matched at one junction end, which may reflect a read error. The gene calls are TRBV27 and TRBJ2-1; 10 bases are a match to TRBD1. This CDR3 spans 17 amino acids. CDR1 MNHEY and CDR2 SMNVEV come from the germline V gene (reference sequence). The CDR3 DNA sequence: TGTGCCAGCAGTTCCCTTCGACAGGGGGCCCTATACAATGGGCAGTTCTTC. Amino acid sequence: CASSSLRQGALYNGQFF.

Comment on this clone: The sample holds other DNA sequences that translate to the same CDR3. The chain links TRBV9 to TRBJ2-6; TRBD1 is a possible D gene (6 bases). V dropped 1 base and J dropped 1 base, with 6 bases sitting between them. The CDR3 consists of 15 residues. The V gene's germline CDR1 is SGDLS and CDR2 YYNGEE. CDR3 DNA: TGTGCCAGCAGCGTAACAGGGTCTGGGGCCAACGTCCTGACTTTC. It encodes CASSVTGSGANVLTF.

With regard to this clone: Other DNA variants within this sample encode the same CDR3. CDR3 region: CASSPGQGSYEQYF. The DNA of the CDR3 is TGTGCCAGCTCACCAGGACAGGGATCCTACGAGCAGTACTTC. This chain links TRBV18 with TRBJ2-7; 8 nucleotides align to TRBD1. Germline CDR1 reads KGHSH; CDR2 reads LQKENI. The J segment lost 1 base and the V segment lost 2 bases, leaving 1 base of the junction unmatched. This CDR3 is built from 14 residues.

The chain's CDR3 is CASSVPGQPTDTQYF. The DNA of the CDR3 is TGTGCCAGCAGCGTTCCGGGACAACCCACAGATACGCAGTATTTT. The V call is TRBV9, the J call TRBJ2-3; perhaps TRBD1 as D (6 bases). V lost 2 bases, J lost 2 bases, and 12 bases lay in between. The CDR3 spans 15 residues. Germline lookup yields CDR1 SGDLS and CDR2 YYNGEE.

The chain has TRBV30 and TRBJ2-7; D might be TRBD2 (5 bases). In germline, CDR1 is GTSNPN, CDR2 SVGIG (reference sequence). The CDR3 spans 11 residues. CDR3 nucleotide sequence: TGTGCTGGTGTTGAGGGCTACGAGCAGTACTTC. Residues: CAGVEGYEQYF. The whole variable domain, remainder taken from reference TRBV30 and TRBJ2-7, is SQTIHQWPATLVQPVGSPLSLECTVEGTSNPNLYWYRQAAGRGLQLLFYSVGIGQISSEVPQNLSASRPQDRQFILSSKKLLLSDSGFYLCAGVEGYEQYFGPGTRLTVT.

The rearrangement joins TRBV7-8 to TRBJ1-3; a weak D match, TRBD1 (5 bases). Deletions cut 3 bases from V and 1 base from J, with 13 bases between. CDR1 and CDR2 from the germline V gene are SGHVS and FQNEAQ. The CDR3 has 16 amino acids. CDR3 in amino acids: CASSFELGGSGNTIYF. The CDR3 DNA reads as TGTGCCAGCAGCTTCGAGCTGGGGGGATCTGGAAACACCATATATTTT.

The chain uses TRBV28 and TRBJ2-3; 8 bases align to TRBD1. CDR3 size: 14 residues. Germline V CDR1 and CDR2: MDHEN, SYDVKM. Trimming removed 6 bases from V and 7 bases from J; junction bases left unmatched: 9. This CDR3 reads CASSPPGGSYTQYF. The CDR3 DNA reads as TGTGCCAGCAGCCCACCAGGGGGCTCGTATACGCAGTATTTT.

Written as DNA, the CDR3 is TGTGCCAGCAGCTTAGCGGGGACAGGGTACGAGCAGTACTTC. Its translation is CASSLAGTGYEQYF. The chain combines TRBV7-9 with TRBJ2-7; 9 bases fit TRBD1. Trimming cost V 0 bases and J 4 bases; bases outside gene matches: 1. There are 14 residues in the CDR3. Germline CDR1 reads SEHNR; CDR2 reads FQNEAQ (reference sequence).

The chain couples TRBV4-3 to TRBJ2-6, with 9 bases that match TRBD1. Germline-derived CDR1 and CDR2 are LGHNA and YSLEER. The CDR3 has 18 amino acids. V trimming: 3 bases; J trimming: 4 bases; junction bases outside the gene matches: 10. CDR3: CASSQAGTGLGGANVLTF. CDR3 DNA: TGCGCCAGCAGCCAGGCCGGGACAGGGTTGGGAGGGGCCAACGTCCTGACTTTC.